The rows below give T cell receptor beta chains drawn from one sample of a study of blood T cell repertoires in COVID-19. Profiled with immunoSEQ multiplex PCR; TCRdb holds only in-frame clones, not every one. Of 220,000 or so clones detected, approximately 90% appear once; the ten largest clones hold roughly 10%. The sample consisted of peripheral blood. Receptor source: a woman aged 45-65 years with COVID-19, enrolled during active disease. CDR3s include the opening cysteine and the closing phenylalanine or tryptophan. The D gene is left open where the match is weak. Clone size is stated in some rows and not others, as once, few, many or a class when expanded.

v_call	j_call	clone_size	d_call	cdr3_nt	cdr3_aa
TRBV5-6	TRBJ1-6	.	.	TGTGCCAGCAGCTTATCATCGAGCTCCTATAATTCACCCCTCCACTTT	CASSLSSSSYNSPLHF
TRBV6-5	TRBJ2-1	.	TRBD2	TGTGCCAGCAGTTACTGGGGCGGGGGTGGCAATGAGCAGTTCTTC	CASSYWGGGGNEQFF
TRBV27	TRBJ2-1	.	.	TGTGCCAGCCAGCGCGGGGTTAATGAGCAGTTCTTC	CASQRGVNEQFF
TRBV6-1	TRBJ1-2	.	TRBD1	TGTGCCAGCAGTGACCGACAGGGCCACTTAACTTTTAACTATGGCTACACCTTC	CASSDRQGHLTFNYGYTF
TRBV28	TRBJ2-3	.	.	TGTGCCAGCCTAAGGGGGGGGTTGACAGATACGCAGTATTTT	CASLRGGLTDTQYF
TRBV28	TRBJ2-1	.	.	TGTGCCAGCAGTTTAGAGACAAAGCATGAGCAGTTCTTC	CASSLETKHEQFF
TRBV2	TRBJ1-1	.	.	TGTGCCAGCAGTAAAACAGGGTACGGTTCCACTGAAGCTTTCTTT	CASSKTGYGSTEAFF
TRBV28	TRBJ2-7	.	TRBD1	TGTGCCAGCAGTTTATGGGACAGGGGTCGGTCGTACGAGCAGTACTTC	CASSLWDRGRSYEQYF
TRBV7-9	TRBJ2-3	.	.	TGTGCCAGCAGCCTGACAGGATCCCGCACAGATACGCAGTATTTT	CASSLTGSRTDTQYF
TRBV27	TRBJ2-1	.	.	TGTGCCAGCAGTTTCTCCAGGGGCTACAATGAGCAGTTCTTC	CASSFSRGYNEQFF
TRBV5-6	TRBJ2-7	.	.	TGTGCCAGCAGCCCAGGGGTATCCGAGCAGTACTTC	CASSPGVSEQYF
TRBV7-6	TRBJ2-1	.	TRBD1	TGTGCCAGCAGCTCCCGGACAGGGGCCCACAATGAGCAGTTCTTC	CASSSRTGAHNEQFF
TRBV24-1	TRBJ2-7	.	.	TGTGCCACCAGTGATTCCCTAATCACAGGGCAACGGCAGTACTTC	CATSDSLITGQRQYF
TRBV28	TRBJ1-4	.	TRBD1	TGTGCCAGCAGTGGACAGGGGGCCGTTAATGAAAAACTGTTTTTT	CASSGQGAVNEKLFF
TRBV7-9	TRBJ1-1	.	.	TGTGCCAGCACCTCGGGACTAATGAACACTGAAGCTTTCTTT	CASTSGLMNTEAFF
TRBV5-1	TRBJ1-1	.	.	TGCGCCAGCAGCTTATTCACGGGGGGGACTGAAGCTTTCTTT	CASSLFTGGTEAFF
TRBV10-2	TRBJ2-3	.	.	TGCGCCAGCAGTGAGCTCAGCACAGATACGCAGTATTTT	CASSELSTDTQYF
TRBV18	TRBJ1-1	.	.	TGTGCCAGCTCACCGGGCCTCGGGGGGAACACTGAAGCTTTCTTT	CASSPGLGGNTEAFF
TRBV24-1	TRBJ2-5	once	TRBD1	TGTGCCACCAGTGACACCATGACAGGGGGCGGCGGGAGAGAGACCCAGTACTTC	CATSDTMTGGGGRETQYF
TRBV6-5	TRBJ1-6	once	.	TGTGCCAGCAGTTCATTAGACAACGCACCCCTCCACTTT	CASSSLDNAPLHF
TRBV29-1	TRBJ1-2	.	.	TGCAGCGTTGAAGGTACCAACAGATATCGGGGAGGCTACACCTTC	CSVEGTNRYRGGYTF
TRBV7-2	TRBJ2-7	few	TRBD1	TGTGCCAGCAGCTTAATCCTAGGCGGGACAGGGGCGTACGAGCAGTACTTC	CASSLILGGTGAYEQYF
TRBV14	TRBJ2-2	many	TRBD1	TGTGCCAGCAGCCTAAGACAGGGTAGCACCGGGGAGCTGTTTTTT	CASSLRQGSTGELFF
TRBV27	TRBJ2-2	.	TRBD2	TGTGCCAGCAGCCCCCCCCCGGGACTAGCGGGGTACACCGGGGAGCTGTTTTTT	CASSPPPGLAGYTGELFF
TRBV3-1/TRBV3-2	TRBJ1-1	.	.	TGTGCCAGCAGCCAAGCAACGGGGGGGACTGAAGCTTTCTTT	CASSQATGGTEAFF
TRBV29-1	TRBJ2-1	.	.	TGCAGCGTTGACAGGGCTGACAATGAGCAGTTCTTC	CSVDRADNEQFF
TRBV7-2	TRBJ2-6	.	TRBD1	TGTGCCAGCAGCTTAATGGGGACAGTGAGCTCTGGGGCCAACGTCCTGACTTTC	CASSLMGTVSSGANVLTF
TRBV11-3	TRBJ2-1	few	TRBD2	TGTGCCAGCAGCTCCGGGACTACCAACAGGAATGAGCAGTTCTTC	CASSSGTTNRNEQFF
TRBV5-4	TRBJ2-3	once	TRBD2	TGTGCCAGCAGCTCGGGACTAGCGGGGGGGCGATCAGATACGCAGTATTTT	CASSSGLAGGRSDTQYF
TRBV24-1	TRBJ2-3	.	TRBD1	TGTGCCACCAGTGAGGTGGGACAGGGAAGCACAGATACGCAGTATTTT	CATSEVGQGSTDTQYF
TRBV7-8	TRBJ1-1	.	TRBD1	TGTGCCAGCAGCCTTAGGACAGGGGGGACTGAAGCTTTCTTT	CASSLRTGGTEAFF
TRBV29-1	TRBJ2-5	once	TRBD2	TGCAGCGTTTGGGGGGGACTAGCGGGCCAAGAGACCCAGTACTTC	CSVWGGLAGQETQYF
TRBV19	TRBJ2-2	.	.	TGTGCCAGTAGTCCCAGTGCGAACACCGGGGAGCTGTTTTTT	CASSPSANTGELFF
TRBV7-8	TRBJ1-5	.	.	TGTGCCAGCAGCTCGGTAGTTTTGCAGCCCCAGCATTTT	CASSSVVLQPQHF
TRBV4-1	TRBJ1-4	.	TRBD1	TGCGCCAGCAGCCAGGACAGGGTTACATCCGAAAAACTGTTTTTT	CASSQDRVTSEKLFF
TRBV5-1	TRBJ2-1	.	TRBD2	TGCGCCAGCAGCTTGTTAGGTCTAGCGGGGGTGAATGAGCAGTTCTTC	CASSLLGLAGVNEQFF
TRBV19	TRBJ1-2	.	.	TGTGCCAGTAGTATAGGGACAACTAACTATGGCTACACCTTC	CASSIGTTNYGYTF
TRBV7-2	TRBJ1-6	.	.	TGTGCCAGCAGCTCACCGGGTCCCGAGGGTTGGGCCCTCCACTTT	CASSSPGPEGWALHF
TRBV4-3	TRBJ2-3	once	TRBD2	TGCGCCAGCAGCCCCGGGAGGGGGTGGGGCACAGATACGCAGTATTTT	CASSPGRGWGTDTQYF
TRBV21-1	TRBJ2-1	.	.	TGTGCCAGCAGCCAACAGGTCGCGACATTAGCGGGGAATAGATACAATGAGCAGTTCTTC	CASSQQVATLAGNRYNEQFF
TRBV9	TRBJ2-2	.	TRBD2	TGTGCCAGCAGCTTTCGGGCTAGCGGGGGGACCTCGAACACCGGGGAGCTGTTTTTT	CASSFRASGGTSNTGELFF
TRBV18	TRBJ1-1	.	.	TGTGCCACCCGGATGCCGGGGTCGAACACTGAAGCTTTCTTT	CATRMPGSNTEAFF
TRBV4-1	TRBJ1-5	.	.	TGCGCCAGCAGCCAAGTCTTTAATCAGCCCCAGCATTTT	CASSQVFNQPQHF
TRBV27	TRBJ1-1	.	.	TGTGCCAGCAGTTTTACAGGGCTTATGAACACTGAAGCTTTCTTT	CASSFTGLMNTEAFF
TRBV18	TRBJ1-5	.	.	TGTGCCAGCTCCGCGGACAGTGCCAATCAGCCCCAGCATTTT	CASSADSANQPQHF
TRBV6-5	TRBJ1-1	.	TRBD1	TGTGCCAGCATCAGGGGACAGATTAACACTGAAGCTTTCTTT	CASIRGQINTEAFF
TRBV18	TRBJ1-1	.	.	TGTGCCAGCTCCGTAGGGGGTTTGGACACTGAAGCTTTCTTT	CASSVGGLDTEAFF
TRBV2	TRBJ1-2	.	TRBD1	TGTGCCAGCAGTTATACCGGGACAGGGGGAGGTACGTTCACCTTC	CASSYTGTGGGTFTF
TRBV4-3	TRBJ2-7	.	.	TGCGCCAGCAGCCAAGAAGCCCGATACTCCTACGAGCAGTACTTC	CASSQEARYSYEQYF
TRBV4-3	TRBJ2-5	.	.	TGCGCCAGCAGCCAAGTGACACCGTACCAAGAGACCCAGTACTTC	CASSQVTPYQETQYF
TRBV12-5	TRBJ2-3	.	TRBD2	TGTGCTAGTGGGACCGGGACTAGCGGGGGGGCAGATACGCAGTATTTT	CASGTGTSGGADTQYF